This T cell receptor beta chain was documented in a study of blood T cell repertoires in COVID-19. The overall study: Acute and convalescent COVID-19 samples came from the United States, Italy and Spain. Nucleic acid was either cDNA or gDNA, and it came from T cells, B-cell-depleted T cells, or PBMCs.

V shed 5 bases and J shed 2 bases, with 12 bases lying between them. CDR1 is SGHNT, CDR2 YYREEE, per germline (reference sequence). This CDR3 is built from 14 residues. While infection was still active, Seattle patients were enrolled and then followed longitudinally. Profiled with immunoSEQ multiplex PCR; TCRdb holds only in-frame clones, not every one. Of fewer than 700,000 clones in the sample, around 90% were seen once. The chain recombines TRBV5-4 with TRBJ2-3; D is unresolved. Material for sequencing was peripheral blood. The sequence was collected from a woman aged 45-65 years with COVID-19, enrolled during active disease. The DNA of the CDR3 is TGTGCCAGCAGTTTAGACTCCGCCACAGATACGCAGTATTTT. Translated, it gives CASSLDSATDTQYF.